This TCR beta chain was documented in a study of T cell responses to AZD1222 COVID-19 vaccine. General study results and limits: Compared with day 0, the breadth and depth of the Spike-specific TCR repertoire rose significantly after two doses of AZD1222. AZD1222 recipients seropositive at baseline numbered only six or seven. The study found vaccine-associated CD4 TCRs spanning spike, dominant at 160-218 and 743-854.

Notes on this clone: Its antigen is currently unknown.

TCRdb's copy holds only in-frame clones and misses some; the assay was immunoSEQ multiplex PCR. The data contain approximately 100,000 clones, 90% to 95% of them singletons. This TCR derives from an adult in good health. Source: peripheral blood, taken on day 0 of AZD1222 vaccination.

In nucleotides, the CDR3 is TGTGCCATCAGTGAGCCCAACCCAGGTTTTTTAAATGAGCAGTTCTTC. Protein sequence: CAISEPNPGFLNEQFF. The genes are TRBV10-3 and TRBJ2-1; D is ambiguous. The CDR3 has 16 amino acids. V was pared by 2 bases and J by 7 bases, with 18 bases between. From germline, CDR1 is ENHRY and CDR2 SYGVKD.